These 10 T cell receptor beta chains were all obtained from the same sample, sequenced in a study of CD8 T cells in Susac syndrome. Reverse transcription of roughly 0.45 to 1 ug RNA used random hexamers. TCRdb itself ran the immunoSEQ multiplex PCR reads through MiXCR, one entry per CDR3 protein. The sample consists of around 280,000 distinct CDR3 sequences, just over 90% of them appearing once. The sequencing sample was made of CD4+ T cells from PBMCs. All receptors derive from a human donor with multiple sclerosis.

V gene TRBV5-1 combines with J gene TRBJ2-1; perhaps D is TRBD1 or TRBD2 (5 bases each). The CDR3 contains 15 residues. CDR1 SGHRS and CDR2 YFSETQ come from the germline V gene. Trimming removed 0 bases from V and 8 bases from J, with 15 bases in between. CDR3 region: CASSLEGPVGDEQFF. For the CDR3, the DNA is TGCGCCAGCAGCTTGGAGGGCCCAGTGGGGGATGAGCAGTTCTTC.

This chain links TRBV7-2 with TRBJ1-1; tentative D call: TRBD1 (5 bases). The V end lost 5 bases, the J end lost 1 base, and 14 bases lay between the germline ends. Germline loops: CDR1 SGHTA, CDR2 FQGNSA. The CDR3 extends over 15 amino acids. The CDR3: CASSTSGRGNTEAFF. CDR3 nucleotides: TGTGCCAGCAGCACCTCGGGACGGGGGAACACTGAAGCTTTCTTT.

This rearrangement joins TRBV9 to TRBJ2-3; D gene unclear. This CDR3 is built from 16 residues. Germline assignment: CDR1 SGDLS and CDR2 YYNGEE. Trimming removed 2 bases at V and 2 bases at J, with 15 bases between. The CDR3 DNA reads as TGTGCCAGCAGCGTTTCTGTCGGACCGTCCACAGATACGCAGTATTTT. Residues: CASSVSVGPSTDTQYF.

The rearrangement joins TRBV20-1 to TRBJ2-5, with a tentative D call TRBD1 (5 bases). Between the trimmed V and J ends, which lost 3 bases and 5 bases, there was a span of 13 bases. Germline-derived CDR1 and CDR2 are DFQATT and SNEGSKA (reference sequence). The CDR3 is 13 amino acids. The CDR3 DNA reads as TGCAGTGCTAGTGGGGCAGGTTGGGAGACCCAGTACTTC. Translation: CSASGAGWETQYF.

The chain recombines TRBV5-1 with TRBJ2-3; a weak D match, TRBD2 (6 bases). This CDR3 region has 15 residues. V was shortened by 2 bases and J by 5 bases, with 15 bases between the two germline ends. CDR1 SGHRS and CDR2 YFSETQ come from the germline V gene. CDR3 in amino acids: CASSFSSGVGDTQYF. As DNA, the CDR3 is TGCGCCAGCAGCTTCTCCTCGGGAGTCGGAGATACGCAGTATTTT.

The CDR3 nucleotides are TGTGCCAGCAGCTCCCTTCGCGGGAGCTCCTACGAGCAGTACTTC. Translation: CASSSLRGSSYEQYF. This rearrangement joins TRBV11-2 to TRBJ2-7; 7 bases agree with TRBD2. V trimming: 4 bases; J trimming: 0 bases; junction bases outside the gene matches: 6. From germline, CDR1 is SGHAT and CDR2 FQNNGV. The CDR3 runs to 15 residues.

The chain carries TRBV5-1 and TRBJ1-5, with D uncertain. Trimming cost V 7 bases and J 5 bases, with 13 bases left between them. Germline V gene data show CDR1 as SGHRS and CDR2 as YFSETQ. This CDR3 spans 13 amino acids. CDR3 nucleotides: TGCGCCAGCCTTAGTGAGGGTGATCAGCCCCAGCATTTT. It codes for CASLSEGDQPQHF.

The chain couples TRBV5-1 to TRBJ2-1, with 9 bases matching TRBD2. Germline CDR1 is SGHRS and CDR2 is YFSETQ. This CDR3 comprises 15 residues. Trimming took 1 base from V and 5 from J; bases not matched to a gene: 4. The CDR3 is CASSLRLAGHNEQFF. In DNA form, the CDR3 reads TGCGCCAGCAGCTTGCGGCTAGCGGGGCACAATGAGCAGTTCTTC.

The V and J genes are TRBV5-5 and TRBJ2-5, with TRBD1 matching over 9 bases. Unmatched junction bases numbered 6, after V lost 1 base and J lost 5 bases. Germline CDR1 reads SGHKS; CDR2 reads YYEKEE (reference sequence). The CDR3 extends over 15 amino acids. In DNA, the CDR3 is TGTGCCAGCAGCTTGAGGACAGGGGCGTCGGAGACCCAGTACTTC. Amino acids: CASSLRTGASETQYF.

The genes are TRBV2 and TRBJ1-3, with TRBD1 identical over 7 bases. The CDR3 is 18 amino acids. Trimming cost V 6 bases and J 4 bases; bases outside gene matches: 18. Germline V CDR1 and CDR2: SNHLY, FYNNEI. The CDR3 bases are TGTGCCAGCAGCAGAAGGGGTGAGGGGGCGAATCGAGGAAACACCATATATTTT. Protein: CASSRRGEGANRGNTIYF.